Listed here are 22 T cell receptor beta chains from one sample, sequenced in a study of neurological immune-mediated disorders. In TCRdb, the 5' RACE reads were re-called with MiXCR into one record per CDR3 protein. The profile shows approximately 100,000 distinct CDR3 sequences, 3.5% of them singletons. The sequencing input was PBMCs. The receptor set was obtained from a woman aged 18-29 years with multiple sclerosis.

This clonotype was picked up many times. This chain links TRBV2 with TRBJ2-1; 15 bases fit TRBD2. Germline CDR1 reads SNHLY; CDR2 reads FYNNEI. The CDR3 is 16 residues long. Trimming at V came to 4 bases and at J to 7 bases, leaving 5 bases not matched to a gene. In DNA, the CDR3 is TGTGCCAGCAGTGGATGGACTAGCGGGAGGGGGAATGAGCAGTTCTTC. Amino acid sequence: CASSGWTSGRGNEQFF.

This clonotype was seen repeatedly, ten times or more. The V call is TRBV2, the J call TRBJ2-5; D gene uncertain. Trimming pared 4 bases from V and 1 base from J, leaving 13 bases between. The CDR3 has 15 residues. From germline, CDR1 is SNHLY and CDR2 FYNNEI. DNA of the CDR3: TGTGCCAGCAGTGGGCAGGTTAATTCCCAAGAGACCCAGTACTTC. Residues: CASSGQVNSQETQYF.

This clonotype was found many times. This chain uses TRBV12-3 or TRBV12-4 with TRBJ2-1; D not certain. Trimming pared 3 bases from V and 3 bases from J, leaving 9 bases between. The CDR3 is 14 amino acids. CDR3 DNA sequence: TGTGCCAGCAGTTTGGCGTCCGGCTACAATGAGCAGTTCTTC. This sequence encodes CASSLASGYNEQFF.

This clonotype was seen ten or more times. The chain carries TRBV29-1 and TRBJ2-5; the D gene is possibly TRBD1 (7 bases). The CDR3 is 15 amino acids. Per the germline V gene, CDR1 is SQVTM and CDR2 is ANQGSEA. The ends were cut back, 6 bases at V and 2 bases at J, with 19 bases in the middle. As DNA, the CDR3 is TGCAGCGTGGAGGGACAGTCGCCCCTACAAGAGACCCAGTACTTC. Protein: CSVEGQSPLQETQYF. The whole variable domain, remainder taken from reference TRBV29-1 and TRBJ2-5, is SAVISQKPSRDICQRGTSLTIQCQVDSQVTMMFWYRQQPGQSLTLIATANQGSEATYESGFVIDKFPISRPNLTFSTLTVSNMSPEDSSIYLCSVEGQSPLQETQYFGPGTRLLVL.

The chain has TRBV11-2 and TRBJ1-4; 7 bases are shared with TRBD1. The CDR3 has 15 residues. Germline V lookup: CDR1 SGHAT, CDR2 FQNNGV. The junction had 10 bases not matched to a gene; V was cut back by 7 bases and J by 5 bases. In nucleotides, the CDR3 is TGTGCCAGCACCGTATACCCGGGACAGAATGAAAAACTGTTTTTT. Protein product: CASTVYPGQNEKLFF.

There are many counts of this clonotype. The chain has TRBV12-3 or TRBV12-4 and TRBJ1-5, with unresolved D. V lost 11 bases to trimming and J lost 2 bases, with 19 bases between them. This CDR3 contains 15 residues. CDR3 loop: CACRRTVGGNQPQHF. The DNA of the CDR3 is TGTGCCTGCCGGAGGACGGTCGGAGGCAATCAGCCCCAGCATTTT.

The sample holds many counts of this clonotype. The chain links TRBV19 to TRBJ1-5, with D maybe TRBD1 (5 bases). The V end was cut by 2 bases, the J end by 4 bases, with 9 bases between. This CDR3 has 14 residues. Germline V gene data show CDR1 as LNHDA and CDR2 as SQIVND (reference sequence). The CDR3 sequence: CASSIRQPNQPQHF. CDR3 coding DNA: TGTGCCAGTAGTATACGACAGCCAAATCAGCCCCAGCATTTT.

This clonotype was counted ten times or more. V and J are TRBV20-1 and TRBJ1-4; D is ambiguous. V was shortened by 6 bases and J by 9 bases, with 17 bases between the two germline ends. CDR3 length: 13 amino acids. The germline CDR1 and CDR2 sequences are DFQATT and SNEGSKA (reference sequence). CDR3 coding DNA: TGCAGTGCAGTCTCGAGTAATGAAAAAAAACTGTTTTTT. It codes for CSAVSSNEKKLFF.

This clonotype was observed many times. This sequence joins TRBV19 and TRBJ2-2; 8 nucleotides agree with TRBD2. With 2 bases clipped from V and 0 bases from J, the junction kept 2 bases outside the gene matches. The CDR3 sequence is 16 residues long. The germline V gene encodes CDR1 LNHDA and CDR2 SQIVND (reference sequence). The CDR3 DNA reads as TGTGCCAGTAGTATAATCGGGGGGGCGAACACCGGGGAGCTGTTTTTT. Amino acids: CASSIIGGANTGELFF.

About this clonotype itself: A much larger clone lies a single base off, so this may be a read error. The rearrangement links TRBV20-1 to TRBJ2-4; 8 bases are a match to TRBD1. CDR1 DFQATT and CDR2 SNEGSKA come from the germline V gene (reference sequence). The CDR3 runs to 13 residues. The CDR3 region has the DNA TGCAGTGCTCCGCAGGGGGCCAAAAAAATTCAGTACTTC. This translates into CSAPQGAKKIQYF.

This clonotype was counted at least ten times. This sequence joins TRBV15 and TRBJ2-1; D unresolved. Trimming took off 3 bases at V and 3 bases at J, with 6 bases between the two ends. This CDR3 is 13 amino acids long. Germline CDR1 reads LNHNV; CDR2 reads YYDKDF (reference sequence). CDR3 residues: CATSRVLYNEQFF. CDR3 coding DNA: TGTGCCACCAGCAGGGTTCTCTACAATGAGCAGTTCTTC.

This clonotype was seen repeatedly, ten times or more. The chain has TRBV7-2 and TRBJ2-1; D ambiguous. The V end was cut by 3 bases, the J end by 9 bases, with 9 bases between. The CDR3 spans 12 residues. Germline V CDR1 and CDR2: SGHTA, FQGNSA. The CDR3 region is CASSFSLGEQFF. The DNA for the CDR3 is TGTGCCAGCAGCTTCTCCCTCGGTGAGCAGTTCTTC.

Many counts were recorded for this clonotype. The V gene is TRBV20-1, the J gene TRBJ1-6, with 10 bases matching TRBD1. This CDR3 region has 14 residues. Germline trimming cut 3 bases from V and 8 bases from J; bases unmatched to any gene: 4. Germline V gene lookup returns CDR1 DFQATT and CDR2 SNEGSKA (reference sequence). The chain's CDR3 is CSARPTGGYSPLHF. CDR3 in DNA: TGCAGTGCTAGGCCGACAGGGGGCTATTCACCCCTCCACTTT.

This clonotype came up many times. The chain combines TRBV9 with TRBJ2-1; 10 nucleotides align to TRBD2. The CDR3 contains 16 residues. The junction had 6 bases not matched to a gene; V was cut back by 2 bases and J by 4 bases. CDR1 SGDLS and CDR2 YYNGEE come from the germline V gene. In DNA, the CDR3 is TGTGCCAGCAGCGTCGCTAGCGGGAGCCGGTACAATGAGCAGTTCTTC. Translating it yields CASSVASGSRYNEQFF.

The sample holds many counts of this clonotype. The V and J genes are TRBV25-1 and TRBJ1-3; 10 nucleotides agree with TRBD1. The CDR3 runs 16 residues. Germline loops: CDR1 MGHDK, CDR2 SYGVNS. Trimming at V came to 5 bases and at J to 2 bases, leaving 6 bases not matched to a gene. The CDR3 loop reads CASSKDRGQTGNTIYF. The CDR3 DNA sequence: TGTGCCAGCAGTAAAGACAGGGGGCAAACTGGAAACACCATATATTTT. The full variable domain, in which reference TRBV25-1 and TRBJ1-3 provide the parts outside the CDR3, is EADIYQTPRYLVIGTGKKITLECSQTMGHDKMYWYQQDPGMELHLIHYSYGVNSTEKGDLSSESTVSRIRTEHFPLTLESARPSHTSQYLCASSKDRGQTGNTIYFGEGSWLTVV.

This clonotype was seen repeatedly, ten times or more. This chain connects TRBV5-1 to TRBJ2-5, with 11 bases that match TRBD2. Trimming took 0 bases from V and 0 from J; bases not matched to a gene: 7. CDR3 length: 18 amino acids. Germline V CDR1 and CDR2: SGHRS, YFSETQ. The CDR3 loop is CASSLAPSGGPYQETQYF. In nucleotides, the CDR3 is TGCGCCAGCAGCTTGGCGCCTAGCGGGGGGCCGTACCAAGAGACCCAGTACTTC.

This rearrangement joins TRBV27 to TRBJ2-3; D remains ambiguous. The germline V gene has CDR1 MNHEY and CDR2 SMNVEV (reference sequence). The CDR3 runs to 15 residues. V shed 5 bases and J shed 8 bases, with 20 bases lying between them. For the CDR3, the DNA is TGTGCCAGCAGTCCGCCCCCCTTAAGTTCGGTTACGCAGTATTTT. Translation: CASSPPPLSSVTQYF.

This clonotype has a count of ten or more. This chain joins TRBV20-1 and TRBJ2-5; D might be TRBD1 (6 bases). Trimming left V 6 bases short and J 3 bases short, with 17 bases between. The CDR3 contains 14 residues. Germline V gene data show CDR1 as DFQATT and CDR2 as SNEGSKA (reference sequence). CDR3 in DNA: TGCAGTGCCCTCCAGGGACACGGGAAAGAGACCCAGTACTTC. This gives the protein CSALQGHGKETQYF.

This clonotype was counted a few times. The CDR3 coding sequence is TGCAGTGCTAGGGCCGAGGGACAGGGAGACTATGGCTACACCTTC. Encoded protein: CSARAEGQGDYGYTF. The chain is built from TRBV20-1 and TRBJ1-2; 9 bases map to TRBD1. V lost 3 bases and J lost 3; bases outside the gene matches: 8. Germline CDR1 is DFQATT and CDR2 is SNEGSKA (reference sequence). The CDR3 is made up of 15 amino acids.

This clonotype came up a few times. This chain connects TRBV3-1 to TRBJ2-5, with D tentatively TRBD2 (5 bases). V gave up 4 bases and J gave up 1 base, with 16 bases separating them. In germline, CDR1 is LGHDT, CDR2 YNNKEL (reference sequence). The CDR3 extends over 16 amino acids. This chain's CDR3 is CASSLTDSTTQETQYF. Here the CDR3 DNA reads TGTGCCAGCAGCCTGACGGACTCCACCACCCAAGAGACCCAGTACTTC.

Many counts were recorded for this clonotype. The chain recombines TRBV5-1 with TRBJ2-5, with D perhaps given as TRBD1 or TRBD2 (5 bases each). The germline V gene encodes CDR1 SGHRS and CDR2 YFSETQ. The length of the CDR3 is 12 residues. Deletions cut 7 bases from V and 3 bases from J, with 10 bases between. CDR3 region: CASSGTEETQYF. As DNA, the CDR3 is TGCGCCAGCTCCGGGACGGAAGAGACCCAGTACTTC.

This clonotype was detected many times. The V call is TRBV2, the J call TRBJ1-1, with TRBD1 identical over 8 bases. The CDR3 totals 14 residues. CDR1 and CDR2 from the germline V gene are SNHLY and FYNNEI. Trimming cost V 8 bases and J 10 bases; bases outside gene matches: 15. The CDR3, as DNA: TGTGCCAGCTGCGGTCGACCGGGACAGGCCACAGCTTTCTTT. This translates into CASCGRPGQATAFF. Supplemented by reference TRBV2 and TRBJ1-1, the full variable domain reads EPEVTQTPSHQVTQMGQEVILRCVPISNHLYFYWYRQILGQKVEFLVSFYNNEISEKSEIFDDQFSVERPDGSNFTLKIRSTKLEDSAMYFCASCGRPGQATAFFGQGTRLTVV.